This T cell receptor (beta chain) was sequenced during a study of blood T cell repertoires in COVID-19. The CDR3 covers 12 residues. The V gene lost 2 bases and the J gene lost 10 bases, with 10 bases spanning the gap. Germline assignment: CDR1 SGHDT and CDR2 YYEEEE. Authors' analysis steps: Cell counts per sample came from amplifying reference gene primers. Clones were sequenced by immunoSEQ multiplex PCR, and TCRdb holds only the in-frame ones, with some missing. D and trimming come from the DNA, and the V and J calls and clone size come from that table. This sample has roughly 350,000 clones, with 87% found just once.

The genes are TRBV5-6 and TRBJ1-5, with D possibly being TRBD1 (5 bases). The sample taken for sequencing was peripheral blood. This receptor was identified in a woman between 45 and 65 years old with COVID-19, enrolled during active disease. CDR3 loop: CASSFSGGPQHF. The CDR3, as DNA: TGTGCCAGCAGCTTTTCCGGGGGACCCCAGCATTTT.